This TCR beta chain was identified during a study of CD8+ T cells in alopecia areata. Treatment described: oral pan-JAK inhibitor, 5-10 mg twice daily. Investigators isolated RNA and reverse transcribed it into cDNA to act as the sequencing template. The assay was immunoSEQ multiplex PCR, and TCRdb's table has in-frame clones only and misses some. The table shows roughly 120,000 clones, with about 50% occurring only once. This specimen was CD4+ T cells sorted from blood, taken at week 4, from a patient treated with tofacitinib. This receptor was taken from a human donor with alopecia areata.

The CDR3 region has the DNA TGTGCCTGGAGTGTACTCGGCGGGGTTGGGGATACGCAGTATTTT. It specifies CAWSVLGGVGDTQYF. The J gene is TRBJ2-3, the V gene TRBV30; D may be TRBD2 (6 bases). The germline V gene has CDR1 GTSNPN and CDR2 SVGIG (reference sequence). This CDR3 has 15 residues. Trimming cost V 0 bases and J 6 bases, with 16 bases left between them. The complete variable domain, with remaining parts taken from reference TRBV30 and TRBJ2-3, reads SQTIHQWPATLVQPVGSPLSLECTVEGTSNPNLYWYRQAAGRGLQLLFYSVGIGQISSEVPQNLSASRPQDRQFILSSKKLLLSDSGFYLCAWSVLGGVGDTQYFGPGTRLTVL.